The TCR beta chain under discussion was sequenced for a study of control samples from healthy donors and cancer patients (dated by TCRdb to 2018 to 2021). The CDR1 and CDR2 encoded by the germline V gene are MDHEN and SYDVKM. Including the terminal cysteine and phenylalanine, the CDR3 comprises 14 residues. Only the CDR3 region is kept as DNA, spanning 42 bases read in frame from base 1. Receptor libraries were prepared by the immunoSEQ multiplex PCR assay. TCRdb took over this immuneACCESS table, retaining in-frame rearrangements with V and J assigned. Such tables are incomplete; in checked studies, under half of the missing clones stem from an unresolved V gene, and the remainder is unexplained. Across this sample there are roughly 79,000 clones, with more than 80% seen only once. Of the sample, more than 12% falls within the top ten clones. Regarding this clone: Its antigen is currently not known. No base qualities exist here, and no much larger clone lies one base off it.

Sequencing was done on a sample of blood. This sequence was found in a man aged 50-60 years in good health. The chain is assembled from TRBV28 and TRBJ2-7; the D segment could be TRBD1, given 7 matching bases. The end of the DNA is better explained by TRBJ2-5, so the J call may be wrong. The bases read TGTGCCAGCAGCCGCGGGACAGTCCAAGAGACCCAGTACTTC. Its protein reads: CASSRGTVQETQYF.